This T cell receptor (beta chain) was recovered during a study of regulatory T cells in long-lasting Graves disease. Whole-study findings and limits: Accuracy may have been reduced by the small sample size. Favoring TRBV28, TRBJ1-2 and TRBJ2-5 was a feature seen in persistent disease. Shared public clonotypes totalled 2,741 in persistent patients, compared with over 800 in new patients.

According to the study, TCR beta libraries were built with iRepertoire HTBI primers and CDR3-region Arm-PCR. MiXCR was run by TCRdb on the multiplex PCR reads, yielding one entry per CDR3 protein. The data contain just over 600,000 distinct CDR3 sequences, roughly 15% of them singletons. In this sample, this clonotype turned up many times. The antigen is not known. V shed 8 bases and J shed 4 bases, with 17 bases lying between them. This CDR3 is built from 13 residues. The germline CDR1 and CDR2 sequences are SQVTM and ANQGSEA. Documented time point: newly diagnosed GD, antithyroid drugs for less than 3 months. Researchers made the TCR library from RNA that was extracted from PBMCs. This sample was shared with a second study, whose subject was T cells in Graves' hyperthyroidism and ophthalmopathy.

The V gene is TRBV29-1, the J gene TRBJ2-5; D call uncertain. The source is a woman aged 30 to 39 with Graves disease. This sample comprised peripheral blood mononuclear cells (PBMCs), obtained at new diagnosis, from a patient treated with antithyroid drugs. Here the CDR3 DNA reads TGCAGCTTCCAGCTCGCCCCGGGAGAGACCCAGTACTTC. This translates into CSFQLAPGETQYF.